The sequence of this T cell receptor beta chain was determined in a study of CD8+CD57+ T cells in acquired aplastic anemia. Germline values: CDR1 LNHDA, CDR2 SQIVND (reference sequence). With V trimmed by 4 bases and J by 4 bases, 13 bases remained unmatched. There are 17 residues in the CDR3. CDR3 and TCR beta VDJ profiling relied on genomic DNA as the template. TCRdb redid the calling of the reads with MiXCR, one entry per CDR3 protein. The sample yields approximately 190,000 distinct CDR3 sequences, around 47% seen once. This clonotype was counted many times. The authors sequenced patients whose flow cytometry had shown CD8+CD57+ cell expansion. Receipt of therapy had not occurred in any patient by the time of blood sampling.

The receptor's source is a human donor with aplastic anemia. The chain links TRBV19 to TRBJ2-1; 7 nucleotides match TRBD2. Sequencing input: sorted CD4+, CD8+, or CD8+CD57+ T cells (not recorded which) from PBMCs. CDR3 bases: TGTGCCAGTAGTAAACCGAACTATGCGGGAGCGTACAATGAGCAGTTCTTC. This gives the protein CASSKPNYAGAYNEQFF.